The 29 T cell receptor beta chains below come from one sample, sequenced in a study of vaccination effects on CD4 cells after COVID-19. These receptors are not linked to any known antigen. Here immunoSEQ multiplex PCR was the method, and the copy in TCRdb shows in-frame clones only, minus some. The sample contains roughly 24,000 clones, approximately 70% of which appear only once. With the ViraFEST assay, the study expanded antigen-specific CD4+ T cells using viral peptide pools, then sequenced them. Cultured cells yielded isolated CD4+ T cells after approximately nine days. Two-dose vaccination with either BNT162b2 or mRNA-1273 was given to the participants. The sample here was CD4+ T cells from PBMCs cultured with HCoV-NL63 spike peptides, taken after COVID-19 vaccination. These receptors all stem from a human donor who received a COVID-19 vaccine.

V is TRBV6-5 and J is TRBJ1-3, with D possibly matching TRBD1 (6 bases). The CDR3 sequence is 15 residues long. The V gene lost 0 bases and the J gene lost 4 bases, with 10 bases spanning the gap. Germline V gene data show CDR1 as MNHEY and CDR2 as SVGAGI. CDR3 bases: TGTGCCAGCAGTTACTCCCATGGGGGCGGAAACACCATATATTTT. Its translation: CASSYSHGGGNTIYF.

This chain links TRBV6-5 with TRBJ1-6; 7 bases are a match to TRBD1. Trimming took 5 bases from V and 10 from J; bases not matched to a gene: 11. In germline, CDR1 is MNHEY, CDR2 SVGAGI. The CDR3 is made up of 15 amino acids. Here the CDR3 reads CASSTQRQGGSPLHF. DNA for the CDR3: TGTGCCAGCAGTACCCAACGACAGGGAGGATCACCCCTCCACTTT.

The chain's CDR3 is CASSLDKAGYSGNTIYF. The CDR3 coding sequence is TGCGCCAGCAGCTTGGATAAGGCGGGTTACTCTGGAAACACCATATATTTT. The gene calls are TRBV5-1 and TRBJ1-3; no clear D. Between the trimmed V and J ends, which lost 0 bases and 0 bases, there was a span of 13 bases. Germline assignment: CDR1 SGHRS and CDR2 YFSETQ. The CDR3 runs 17 residues.

The chain has TRBV6-4 and TRBJ1-1, with 8 bases fitting TRBD1. Looked up from germline, CDR1 is MRHNA and CDR2 is SNTAGT. V lost 6 bases to trimming and J lost 2 bases; unmatched junction nucleotides: 8. The CDR3 contains 15 residues. The CDR3 nucleotides read TGTGCCAGCAGAATGAGGACAGGGCGTAACACTGAAGCTTTCTTT. Residues: CASRMRTGRNTEAFF.

This clone has more than one count but fewer than ten. The CDR3, as DNA: TGTGCCAGCAGCGTAGAATCTACAGGGAGGTTGGGCACCGGGGAGCTGTTTTTT. The encoded protein is CASSVESTGRLGTGELFF. This chain uses TRBV9 with TRBJ2-2; D may correspond to TRBD1 or TRBD2 (6 bases each). Germline lookup yields CDR1 SGDLS and CDR2 YYNGEE. V lost 0 bases to trimming and J lost 4 bases, with 19 bases between them. The CDR3 totals 18 residues.

The gene calls are TRBV18 and TRBJ2-3; D is uncertain. This CDR3 region has 19 residues. Germline CDR1 and CDR2: KGHSH and LQKENI. The V end was cut by 0 bases, the J end by 2 bases, with 21 bases between. The CDR3 DNA sequence: TGTGCCAGCTCACCACCCCTCAGGCCCCGCCAGGATCTCACAGATACGCAGTATTTT. Its protein product is CASSPPLRPRQDLTDTQYF.

J is TRBJ2-7 and V is TRBV7-2, with D tentatively TRBD1 or TRBD2 (5 bases each). CDR3 length: 13 amino acids. V lost 4 bases and J lost 6, with 13 bases in between. The germline gives CDR1 SGHTA, CDR2 FQGNSA. In DNA form, the CDR3 reads TGTGCCAGCAGCTCTTCGGGGACGAGCGAGCAGTACTTC. Residues: CASSSSGTSEQYF.

The chain joins TRBV24-1 to TRBJ1-6, with unresolved D. V dropped 6 bases and J dropped 7 bases, with 15 bases sitting between them. This CDR3 is built from 15 residues. Germline V lookup: CDR1 KGHDR, CDR2 SFDVKD. The CDR3 DNA follows: TGTGCCACCAGTTTCGCGCAGTTCAAAAATTCACCCCTCCACTTT. Protein sequence: CATSFAQFKNSPLHF.

This clone was detected only once. CDR3 DNA: TGTGCCAGCAGCCTGAGACAGGGGGCAACTAATGAAAAACTGTTTTTT. It specifies CASSLRQGATNEKLFF. This sequence joins TRBV7-6 and TRBJ1-4; 9 bases are a match to TRBD1. The V segment lost 5 bases and the J segment 0 bases; nucleotides outside the gene matches: 4. The CDR3 is 16 amino acids. CDR1 and CDR2 from the germline V gene are SGHVS and FNYEAQ.

This chain links TRBV2 with TRBJ2-5, with D unresolved. The CDR3 runs to 15 residues. V was trimmed by 1 base and J by 2 bases, leaving 11 bases between them. CDR1 and CDR2 (germline): SNHLY, FYNNEI. DNA for the CDR3: TGTGCCAGCAGTGAAGGTCGGCTCAGGCAAGAGACCCAGTACTTC. Translated, it gives CASSEGRLRQETQYF.

This chain uses TRBV19 with TRBJ2-2; tentative D call: TRBD1 (6 bases). V dropped 2 bases and J dropped 7 bases, with 8 bases sitting between them. From germline, CDR1 is LNHDA and CDR2 SQIVND (reference sequence). This CDR3 is built from 13 residues. In DNA form, the CDR3 reads TGTGCCAGTAGTATATGGGGGCTCGGGGAGCTGTTTTTT. It is translated as CASSIWGLGELFF.

This clone has more than one count but fewer than ten. The V and J genes are TRBV5-1 and TRBJ1-2, with 7 bases that match TRBD1. Germline V gene lookup returns CDR1 SGHRS and CDR2 YFSETQ. V trimming: 4 bases; J trimming: 4 bases; junction bases outside the gene matches: 4. The CDR3 is 13 amino acids. CDR3 DNA sequence: TGCGCCAGCAGCCGGACAGGACCCTATGGCTACACCTTC. This gives the protein CASSRTGPYGYTF.

The chain combines TRBV7-9 with TRBJ1-1; TRBD1 might be the D (5 bases). This CDR3 spans 13 amino acids. Looked up from germline, CDR1 is SEHNR and CDR2 is FQNEAQ (reference sequence). V was cut by 5 bases and J by 4 bases, with 11 bases left in between. The chain's CDR3 is CASSQIGGTEAFF. DNA of the CDR3: TGTGCCAGCAGCCAAATTGGGGGCACTGAAGCTTTCTTT.

This sequence joins TRBV6-6 and TRBJ2-5; the D is unclear. CDR1 and CDR2 from the germline V gene are MNHNY and SVGAGI (reference sequence). The V gene lost 6 bases and the J gene lost 5 bases, with 10 bases spanning the gap. The CDR3 has 12 residues. The CDR3 DNA follows: TGTGCCAGCAGACGGTCCGTGGAGACCCAGTACTTC. It codes for CASRRSVETQYF.

The chain carries TRBV27 and TRBJ1-2; 10 nucleotides line up with TRBD1. V was clipped by 5 bases and J by 2 bases; unmatched bases: 2. There are 14 residues in the CDR3. Germline loops: CDR1 MNHEY, CDR2 SMNVEV (reference sequence). The CDR3 protein is CASSQGQGNYGYTF. CDR3 nucleotides: TGTGCCAGCAGTCAGGGACAGGGGAACTATGGCTACACCTTC.

This clone appeared a few times. V and J are TRBV3-1 (or the pseudogene TRBV3-2) and TRBJ2-1; TRBD2 matches 7 bases. The germline gives CDR1 LGHDT, CDR2 YNNKEL (reference sequence). There are 14 residues in the CDR3. The V segment lost 4 bases and the J segment 7 bases; nucleotides outside the gene matches: 7. CDR3 loop: CASSPAGDLNEQFF. In DNA, the CDR3 is TGTGCCAGCAGCCCGGCGGGAGACTTAAATGAGCAGTTCTTC.

The chain is built from TRBV27 and TRBJ2-3, with a tentative D call TRBD2 (7 bases). Trimming removed 6 bases from V and 4 bases from J, with 23 bases in between. CDR1 and CDR2 from the germline V gene are MNHEY and SMNVEV (reference sequence). The CDR3 contains 17 residues. DNA of the CDR3: TGTGCCAGCAGCCCCCCCCGGCGGGGGCGGAGATCAGATACGCAGTATTTT. It translates to CASSPPRRGRRSDTQYF.

The chain recombines TRBV10-2 with TRBJ1-1, with 7 nucleotides matching TRBD1. The V segment lost 4 bases and the J segment 1 base; nucleotides outside the gene matches: 3. Germline V gene lookup returns CDR1 WSHSY and CDR2 SAAADI. The CDR3 spans 14 residues. The CDR3 loop reads CASSGQGTNTEAFF. In DNA form, the CDR3 reads TGCGCCAGCAGTGGACAGGGCACGAACACTGAAGCTTTCTTT.

J is TRBJ2-2 and V is TRBV5-1; no clear D gene. The germline V and J ends were trimmed by 0 bases and 4 bases, with 7 bases remaining between them. This CDR3 region has 14 residues. Germline CDR1 is SGHRS and CDR2 is YFSETQ. CDR3: CASSLAQSTGELFF. The CDR3 DNA sequence: TGCGCCAGCAGCTTGGCCCAGAGCACCGGGGAGCTGTTTTTT. The variable domain in full, completed from reference TRBV5-1 and TRBJ2-2, reads KAGVTQTPRYLIKTRGQQVTLSCSPISGHRSVSWYQQTPGQGLQFLFEYFSETQRNKGNFPGRFSGRQFSNSRSEMNVSTLELGDSALYLCASSLAQSTGELFFGEGSRLTVL.

This chain uses TRBV2 with TRBJ1-1; tentatively, D is TRBD1 (6 bases). The ends were cut back, 6 bases at V and 8 bases at J, with 19 bases in the middle. Germline V gene data show CDR1 as SNHLY and CDR2 as FYNNEI. This CDR3 has 14 amino acids. DNA for the CDR3: TGTGCCAGCAGCTACTCACAGGGCCTGCCCGAAGCTTTCTTT. It codes for CASSYSQGLPEAFF.

The V gene is TRBV10-3, the J gene TRBJ2-7, with TRBD1 identical over 7 bases. Germline V gives CDR1 ENHRY, CDR2 SYGVKD. V trimming: 6 bases; J trimming: 3 bases; junction bases outside the gene matches: 8. This CDR3 region has 14 residues. The CDR3 nucleotides read TGTGCCATCAGGGACAGGTCCAAGAACTACGAGCAGTACTTC. Translating it yields CAIRDRSKNYEQYF.

This clone was seen only once. V gene TRBV4-1 combines with J gene TRBJ1-2; TRBD1 is a possible D gene (6 bases). V lost 1 base and J lost 2, with 14 bases in between. Per germline, CDR1 MGHRA and CDR2 YSYEKL. The CDR3 covers 16 residues. CDR3 loop: CASSQGGGRGNYGYTF. The CDR3 nucleotides are TGCGCCAGCAGCCAAGGGGGGGGCCGGGGGAACTATGGCTACACCTTC.

The V and J genes are TRBV5-4 and TRBJ1-4; tentative D call: TRBD1 (6 bases). V was pared by 5 bases and J by 4 bases, with 12 bases between. CDR1 is SGHNT, CDR2 YYREEE, per germline (reference sequence). The CDR3 totals 14 residues. The CDR3 loop reads CASSLGGSNEKLFF. The CDR3 DNA sequence: TGTGCCAGCAGTTTAGGGGGTAGTAATGAAAAACTGTTTTTT.

The chain carries TRBV25-1 and TRBJ1-3; no definite D call. The germline V and J ends were trimmed by 5 bases and 8 bases, with 10 bases remaining between them. The CDR3 spans 12 residues. The germline gives CDR1 MGHDK, CDR2 SYGVNS. CDR3 amino acids: CASSPPGYTIYF. The CDR3 nucleotides read TGTGCCAGCAGTCCCCCTGGGTACACCATATATTTT.

The genes are TRBV6-2 or TRBV6-3 and TRBJ2-7; no reliable D call. CDR1 MNHEY and CDR2 SVGEGT come from the germline V gene. V lost 5 bases and J 3 bases, leaving 14 bases between the germline ends. This CDR3 spans 14 amino acids. DNA for the CDR3: TGTGCCAGCAGTGCCCACATGGGGAACTACGAGCAGTACTTC. It translates to CASSAHMGNYEQYF.

This clone is judged medium-sized. The V and J genes are TRBV5-1 and TRBJ1-4; D is undetermined. This CDR3 is 16 amino acids long. Trimming cost V 4 bases and J 4 bases, with 17 bases left between them. Germline-derived CDR1 and CDR2 are SGHRS and YFSETQ. As DNA, the CDR3 is TGCGCCAGCAGCCTAAATGGCGCGACGCGTAATGAAAAACTGTTTTTT. This gives the protein CASSLNGATRNEKLFF.

V gene TRBV5-6 combines with J gene TRBJ1-1, with D possibly being TRBD1 (5 bases). With 2 bases removed from V and 8 bases from J, the gap between germline ends came to 13 bases. The germline V gene has CDR1 SGHDT and CDR2 YYEEEE. There are 13 residues in the CDR3. CDR3 protein: CASSLNPGTEAFF. The CDR3 coding sequence is TGTGCCAGCAGCTTAAACCCCGGGACCGAAGCTTTCTTT.

The gene calls are TRBV6-5 and TRBJ1-6; D ambiguous. There are 15 residues in the CDR3. Trimming removed 6 bases from V and 5 bases from J, with 14 bases in between. Germline V lookup: CDR1 MNHEY, CDR2 SVGAGI. The CDR3 loop is CASRDAGPNNSPLHF. The CDR3 bases are TGTGCCAGCAGAGACGCCGGTCCTAATAATTCACCCCTCCACTTT.

This clone was counted only a few times. The chain's CDR3 is CASSSGIYEQYF. As DNA, the CDR3 is TGCGCCAGCAGCTCAGGGATCTACGAGCAGTACTTC. The V call is TRBV10-1, the J call TRBJ2-7, with D maybe TRBD1 (5 bases). Germline loops: CDR1 WNHNN, CDR2 SYGVQD (reference sequence). The CDR3 spans 12 residues. Trimming removed 6 bases at V and 3 bases at J, with 9 bases between.